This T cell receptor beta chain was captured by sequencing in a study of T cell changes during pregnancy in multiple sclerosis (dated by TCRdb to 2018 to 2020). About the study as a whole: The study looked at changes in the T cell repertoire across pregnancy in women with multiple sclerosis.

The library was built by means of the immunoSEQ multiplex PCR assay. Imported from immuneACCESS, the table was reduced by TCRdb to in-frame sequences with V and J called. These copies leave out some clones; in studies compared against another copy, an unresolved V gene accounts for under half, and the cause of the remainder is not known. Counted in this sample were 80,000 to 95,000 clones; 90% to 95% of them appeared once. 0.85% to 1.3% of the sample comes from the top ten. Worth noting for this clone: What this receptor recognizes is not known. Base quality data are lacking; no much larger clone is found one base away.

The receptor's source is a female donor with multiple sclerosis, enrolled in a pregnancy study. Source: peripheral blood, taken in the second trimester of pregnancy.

CDR3 protein: CASKRPGISTGELFF. The nucleotide sequence reads TGTGCCAGTAAACGTCCAGGGATATCGACCGGGGAGCTGTTTTTT. The chain was built from TRBV19 and TRBJ2-2, with TRBD1 tentatively as D gene (5 bases match). The CDR3 contains 15 residues, cysteine and phenylalanine counted. Left in the record is the CDR3 DNA by itself, 45 bases read in frame from the first base. CDR1 and CDR2 were assigned from the germline V gene (reference sequence) as LNHDA and SQIVND. V lost 7 bases and J lost 5 bases; the stretch between them is 17 bases long.